One T cell receptor (beta chain) is described in this entry. Its target is not known. Reverse transcribed after extraction, RNA yielded cDNA as the sequencing template. Sequencing was performed with immunoSEQ multiplex PCR; in TCRdb, only in-frame clones are kept and a portion is missing. This table has 90,000 to 130,000 clones, roughly three fifths appearing once. This sample is drawn from a study of CD8+ T cells in alopecia areata. Points from the study as a whole: Many expanded lesional clones remained in scalp and blood on tofacitinib.

Sample treatment: oral pan-JAK inhibitor, 5-10 mg twice daily. The CDR3 totals 15 residues. Germline values: CDR1 SGHRS, CDR2 YFSETQ. Trimming at V came to 9 bases and at J to 1 base, leaving 9 bases not matched to a gene. The chain carries TRBV5-1 and TRBJ2-5, with 10 nucleotides matching TRBD1. Sequencing used CD8+ T cells sorted from blood, obtained at week 24, from a patient treated with tofacitinib. The receptor was derived from a human donor with alopecia areata. CDR3 sequence reads: CATNARTGGQETQYF. The DNA for the CDR3 is TGCGCCACCAACGCACGGACAGGGGGCCAAGAGACCCAGTACTTC.